One sample yielded the 18 T cell receptor beta chains listed below, sequenced in a study of shared clonotypes between healthy human individuals. TCRdb's copy holds only in-frame clones and misses some; the assay was immunoSEQ multiplex PCR. The table includes over a million clones, roughly 95% detected once. The material sequenced was naive CD4+ T cells sorted from blood. Subset described: CD45RA+ positively selected. The receptors stem from a man under 40 in good health.

The CDR3 region has the DNA TGTGCCAGCAGCTTAAAGCGGAAGGCCTACGAGCAGTACTTC. It translates to CASSLKRKAYEQYF. V and J are TRBV11-2 and TRBJ2-7, with a tentative D call TRBD2 (5 bases). The CDR3 spans 14 residues. V was trimmed by 2 bases and J by 2 bases, leaving 10 bases between them. The V gene's germline CDR1 is SGHAT and CDR2 FQNNGV.

V is TRBV30 and J is TRBJ1-1; D may be TRBD1 (6 bases). This CDR3 is 13 amino acids long. The ends were cut back, 3 bases at V and 3 bases at J, with 11 bases in the middle. The germline V gene encodes CDR1 GTSNPN and CDR2 SVGIG (reference sequence). The CDR3 region has the DNA TGTGCCTGGAGCAAACAGGGCGACACTGAAGCTTTCTTT. The encoded protein is CAWSKQGDTEAFF.

A few counts support this clone. V gene TRBV5-1 combines with J gene TRBJ2-2; D is possibly TRBD1 (6 bases). Trimming removed 2 bases from V and 0 bases from J, with 14 bases in between. The CDR3 contains 17 residues. Germline V CDR1 and CDR2: SGHRS, YFSETQ. The CDR3 DNA is TGCGCCAGCAGCTTCCCGCAGACAGGTGCGAACACCGGGGAGCTGTTTTTT. Residues: CASSFPQTGANTGELFF.

DNA of the CDR3: TGTGCCAGCAGTGAAGCTCTGAACACCGGGGAGCTGTTTTTT. This gives the protein CASSEALNTGELFF. This rearrangement joins TRBV2 to TRBJ2-2; no definite D call. This CDR3 is built from 14 residues. Between the trimmed V and J ends, which lost 0 bases and 1 base, there was a span of 3 bases. CDR1 SNHLY and CDR2 FYNNEI come from the germline V gene.

This chain links TRBV14 with TRBJ2-3; D ambiguous. There are 13 residues in the CDR3. The germline V and J ends were trimmed by 4 bases and 7 bases, with 12 bases remaining between them. Germline V lookup: CDR1 SGHDN, CDR2 FVKESK. This CDR3 reads CASSPDLGNTQYF. CDR3 sequence (DNA): TGTGCCAGCAGCCCCGACCTGGGGAATACGCAGTATTTT.

The genes are TRBV5-4 and TRBJ2-5; 15 bases agree with TRBD2. The CDR3 is 17 residues long. V lost 4 bases to trimming and J lost 1 base; unmatched junction nucleotides: 5. Looked up from germline, CDR1 is SGHNT and CDR2 is YYREEE (reference sequence). CDR3 nucleotide sequence: TGTGCCAGCAGCCAAGGGACTAGCGGGAGGCTCCAAGAGACCCAGTACTTC. Amino acids: CASSQGTSGRLQETQYF.

A note on this clone: The same CDR3 also results from other DNA sequences found in this sample. The genes are TRBV7-9 and TRBJ1-5; possibly TRBD1 for D (5 bases). The germline V and J ends were trimmed by 2 bases and 0 bases, with 8 bases remaining between them. CDR3 length: 15 amino acids. Germline-derived CDR1 and CDR2 are SEHNR and FQNEAQ (reference sequence). The DNA for the CDR3 is TGTGCCAGCAGCTTAACAGGAGATAGCAATCAGCCCCAGCATTTT. Its translation: CASSLTGDSNQPQHF.

V usage is TRBV5-4 and J usage is TRBJ2-5; 7 bases agree with TRBD2. Germline CDR1 SGHNT, CDR2 YYREEE (reference sequence). Trimming at V came to 3 bases and at J to 6 bases, leaving 8 bases not matched to a gene. The CDR3 has 14 residues. CDR3 sequence (DNA): TGTGCCAGCAGCTCCCTGGGGGGGGTTCAGACCCAGTACTTC. Protein sequence: CASSSLGGVQTQYF.

The CDR3 DNA sequence: TGCGCCAGCAGCTTGGACCCTTCGGCAGTTAACTATGGCTACACCTTC. Translating gives CASSLDPSAVNYGYTF. The chain combines TRBV5-1 with TRBJ1-2; no clear D. This CDR3 is built from 16 residues. Germline V CDR1 and CDR2: SGHRS, YFSETQ. Trimming left V 0 bases short and J 1 base short, with 13 bases between.

The chain links TRBV27 to TRBJ1-3; 11 nucleotides align to TRBD1. The CDR3 runs 18 residues. Germline trimming cut 5 bases from V and 11 bases from J; bases unmatched to any gene: 20. Germline V gene lookup returns CDR1 MNHEY and CDR2 SMNVEV (reference sequence). The chain's CDR3 is CASSPMPGTGGLGNAIYF. CDR3 sequence (DNA): TGTGCCAGCAGTCCAATGCCCGGGACAGGGGGACTCGGGAACGCCATATATTTT.

The chain recombines TRBV28 with TRBJ2-1, with 8 bases that match TRBD1. Germline CDR1 MDHEN, CDR2 SYDVKM. The length of the CDR3 is 16 residues. The J segment lost 6 bases and the V segment lost 3 bases, leaving 10 bases of the junction unmatched. The CDR3 coding sequence is TGTGCCAGCAGTTTTTCAGGGGGCGCAGGAGCCAATGAGCAGTTCTTC. Residues: CASSFSGGAGANEQFF.

The rearrangement joins TRBV7-9 to TRBJ1-5; a possible D gene is TRBD1 (6 bases). The germline CDR1 and CDR2 sequences are SEHNR and FQNEAQ (reference sequence). Trimming pared 5 bases from V and 6 bases from J, leaving 8 bases between. The CDR3 runs to 12 residues. The CDR3 loop is CASSQGSQPQHF. The CDR3 bases are TGTGCCAGCAGCCAGGGGAGTCAGCCCCAGCATTTT.

This chain connects TRBV7-9 to TRBJ2-3; D call uncertain. The CDR3 runs to 16 residues. Germline V gene sequence: CDR1 SEHNR, CDR2 FQNEAQ (reference sequence). The V gene lost 1 base and the J gene lost 3 bases, with 14 bases spanning the gap. In nucleotides, the CDR3 is TGTGCCAGCAGCTTAGATGCCAACACTGGGACAGATACGCAGTATTTT. Translation: CASSLDANTGTDTQYF.

This rearrangement joins TRBV6-5 to TRBJ2-1; 9 bases align to TRBD1. The germline V gene encodes CDR1 MNHEY and CDR2 SVGAGI. The CDR3 consists of 14 residues. After removal of 5 bases from V and 7 bases from J, the junction contained 6 bases not matched to a gene. DNA of the CDR3: TGTGCCAGCAGTATCTGGACAGGGGCGAATGAGCAGTTCTTC. It specifies CASSIWTGANEQFF.

The V gene is TRBV2, the J gene TRBJ1-1, with D unresolved. Germline values: CDR1 SNHLY, CDR2 FYNNEI. CDR3 length equals 14 residues. Trimming left V 3 bases short and J 1 base short, with 9 bases between. The CDR3 here is CASSEVAWNTEAFF. CDR3 bases: TGTGCCAGCAGTGAGGTAGCGTGGAACACTGAAGCTTTCTTT.

The V gene is TRBV5-1, the J gene TRBJ2-7, with 7 bases aligning to TRBD1. Looked up from germline, CDR1 is SGHRS and CDR2 is YFSETQ. With V trimmed by 4 bases and J by 1 base, 8 bases remained unmatched. This CDR3 comprises 15 residues. In DNA, the CDR3 is TGCGCCAGCAGCCCAGGGGGTAGGCGATCCTACGAGCAGTACTTC. This translates into CASSPGGRRSYEQYF.

This sequence joins TRBV6-5 and TRBJ1-2; D gene uncertain. The ends were cut back, 0 bases at V and 0 bases at J, with 8 bases in the middle. The CDR3 is made up of 15 amino acids. Germline V gene sequence: CDR1 MNHEY, CDR2 SVGAGI. CDR3 coding DNA: TGTGCCAGCAGTTACTCGAGAGCAGCTAACTATGGCTACACCTTC. It yields the protein CASSYSRAANYGYTF.

The chain employs TRBV30 and TRBJ2-7; maybe TRBD1 (5 bases). V lost 1 base and J 0 bases, leaving 19 bases between the germline ends. The length of the CDR3 is 17 residues. Germline values: CDR1 GTSNPN, CDR2 SVGIG (reference sequence). The CDR3 nucleotides read TGTGCCTGGAGTGCGCAACCGCCAGGGCTTCTCTCCTACGAGCAGTACTTC. Residues: CAWSAQPPGLLSYEQYF.